A single sample gave rise to the 4 T cell receptor beta chains below, sequenced in a study of T cell repertoires in cytomegalovirus infection. TCRdb redid the calling of the reads with MiXCR, one entry per CDR3 protein. The data show around 740,000 distinct CDR3 sequences, roughly 36% seen once. The sample comprised PBMCs. These receptors were obtained from a human donor in good health (CMV status not recorded). Some clones in this sample may be carry-over from other donors' samples.

This clonotype was seen ten or more times. V is TRBV7-3 and J is TRBJ1-5; maybe TRBD1 (5 bases). Germline loops: CDR1 SGHTA, CDR2 FQGTGA. V was trimmed by 5 bases and J by 7 bases, leaving 12 bases between them. There are 13 residues in the CDR3. CDR3 loop: CASSPEGHQPQHF. In DNA form, the CDR3 reads TGTGCCAGCAGCCCGGAGGGGCACCAGCCCCAGCATTTT. Full variable domain (outside the CDR3, taken from reference TRBV7-3 and TRBJ1-5): GAGVSQTPSNKVTEKGKYVELRCDPISGHTALYWYRQSLGQGPEFLIYFQGTGAADDSGLPNDRFFAVRPEGSVSTLKIQRTERGDSAVYLCASSPEGHQPQHFGDGTRLSIL.

In this sample, this clonotype turned up a few times. The CDR3 spells CATEPGPDSPLHF. The CDR3 DNA reads as TGTGCCACCGAACCCGGACCGGATTCACCCCTCCACTTT. The chain has TRBV19 and TRBJ1-6; D is unresolved. The CDR3 runs 13 residues. The germline CDR1 and CDR2 sequences are LNHDA and SQIVND (reference sequence). Trimming pared 10 bases from V and 8 bases from J, leaving 15 bases between.

Worth noting for this clonotype: A read error may produce the germline difference seen at one junction end. The gene calls are TRBV3-1 and TRBJ2-2, with a tentative D call TRBD1 (5 bases). CDR1 LGHDT and CDR2 YNNKEL come from the germline V gene (reference sequence). The CDR3 has 18 amino acids. The CDR3 DNA reads TGTGCCAGCAGCCGTTTACGTTCAATTGGGGCGAACTCCGGGGAGCTGTTTTTT. This codes for CASSRLRSIGANSGELFF.

The gene calls are TRBV7-2 and TRBJ2-5; D is unclear. Germline CDR1 reads SGHTA; CDR2 reads FQGNSA. V lost 2 bases and J 5 bases, leaving 9 bases between the germline ends. The CDR3 is 13 amino acids. CDR3 region: CASSLNYVETQYF. DNA for the CDR3: TGTGCCAGCAGCTTAAACTATGTTGAGACCCAGTACTTC.